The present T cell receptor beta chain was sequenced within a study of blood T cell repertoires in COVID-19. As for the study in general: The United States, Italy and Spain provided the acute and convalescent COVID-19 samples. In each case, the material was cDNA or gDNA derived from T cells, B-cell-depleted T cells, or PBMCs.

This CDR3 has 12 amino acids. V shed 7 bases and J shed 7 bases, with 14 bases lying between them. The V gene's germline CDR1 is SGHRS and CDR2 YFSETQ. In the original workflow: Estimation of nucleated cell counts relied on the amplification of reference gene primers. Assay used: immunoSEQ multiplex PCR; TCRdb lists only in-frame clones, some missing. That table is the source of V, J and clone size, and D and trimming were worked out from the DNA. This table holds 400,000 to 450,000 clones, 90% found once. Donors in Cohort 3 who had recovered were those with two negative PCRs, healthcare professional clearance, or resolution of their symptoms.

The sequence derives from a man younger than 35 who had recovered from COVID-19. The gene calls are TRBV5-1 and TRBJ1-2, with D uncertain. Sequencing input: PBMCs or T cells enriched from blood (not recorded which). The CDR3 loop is CASGRKPGGYTF. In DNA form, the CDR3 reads TGCGCCAGCGGGAGGAAGCCAGGTGGCTACACCTTC.